Listed below are T cell receptor beta chains from one sample, sequenced in a study of identical twins. TCRdb called the 5' RACE reads again in MiXCR, with one record for every CDR3 protein. This sample has hundreds of thousands of distinct CDR3 sequences, with less than 10% found just once. This sample also belongs to another study, concerning yellow fever vaccine responses in identical twins.

The specimen was PBMCs. The receptors were gathered from a young woman in good health. The CDR3 runs from the conserved cysteine through the conserved F or W. Each record gives: J gene, V gene, CDR3 protein.

J gene: TRBJ2-7; V gene: TRBV5-1; CDR3 protein: CASSSGQGIPYEQYF
J gene: TRBJ1-5; V gene: TRBV24-1; CDR3 protein: CATSQDSDQPQHF
J gene: TRBJ1-1; V gene: TRBV12-3/TRBV12-4; CDR3 protein: CASSFGGRMTEAFF
J gene: TRBJ2-2; V gene: TRBV24-1; CDR3 protein: CATSDPGQGANGELFF
J gene: TRBJ1-1; V gene: TRBV7-2; CDR3 protein: CASSLMQDTEAFF
J gene: TRBJ2-4; V gene: TRBV6-5; CDR3 protein: CASSYKGGSAKNIQYF
J gene: TRBJ2-5; V gene: TRBV25-1; CDR3 protein: CASSVLTGGGQTQYF
J gene: TRBJ2-1; V gene: TRBV24-1; CDR3 protein: CATSDSTTHNEQFF
J gene: TRBJ2-7; V gene: TRBV20-1; CDR3 protein: CSARDSPRSWGGHYEQYF
J gene: TRBJ2-7; V gene: TRBV4-3; CDR3 protein: CASSQVVGGPPYEQYF
J gene: TRBJ2-4; V gene: TRBV4-2; CDR3 protein: CASSPTPRGTAKNIQYF
J gene: TRBJ2-2; V gene: TRBV29-1; CDR3 protein: CSVVLRGDTGELFF
J gene: TRBJ2-1; V gene: TRBV20-1; CDR3 protein: CSARALAGVGEFF
J gene: TRBJ2-7; V gene: TRBV6-5; CDR3 protein: CASSYSDRVAQYF
J gene: TRBJ2-1; V gene: TRBV7-2; CDR3 protein: CASSFGVLNNEQFF
J gene: TRBJ1-2; V gene: TRBV28; CDR3 protein: CASSLPMAGGIYGYTF
J gene: TRBJ2-7; V gene: TRBV2; CDR3 protein: CASNSGTGGYEQYF
J gene: TRBJ2-4; V gene: TRBV7-9; CDR3 protein: CASSGPTPGQSTLIQYF
J gene: TRBJ2-5; V gene: TRBV4-2; CDR3 protein: CASSQPGTGRETQYF
J gene: TRBJ2-1; V gene: TRBV6-5; CDR3 protein: CASSYSPGTSYNEQFF
J gene: TRBJ2-2; V gene: TRBV5-6; CDR3 protein: CASSTSLIFRGELFF
J gene: TRBJ2-7; V gene: TRBV5-1; CDR3 protein: CASSLWAGEGYEQYF
J gene: TRBJ2-2; V gene: TRBV5-1; CDR3 protein: CASSIDRVANTGELFF
J gene: TRBJ1-1; V gene: TRBV5-1; CDR3 protein: CASSSRGGLLNTEAFF
J gene: TRBJ2-7; V gene: TRBV10-3; CDR3 protein: CAISEPPGQYEQYF
J gene: TRBJ1-2; V gene: TRBV28; CDR3 protein: CASSLPQGQGYGYTF
J gene: TRBJ2-1; V gene: TRBV20-1; CDR3 protein: CSASGLSYNEQFF
J gene: TRBJ2-1; V gene: TRBV9; CDR3 protein: CASSAIAGGPIDEQFF
J gene: TRBJ2-3; V gene: TRBV11-3; CDR3 protein: CASSPRSPDTQYF
J gene: TRBJ2-1; V gene: TRBV2; CDR3 protein: CASNGGLNEQFF
J gene: TRBJ2-3; V gene: TRBV12-3/TRBV12-4; CDR3 protein: CASTSRGGSTDTQYF
J gene: TRBJ2-7; V gene: TRBV5-6; CDR3 protein: CASEGADPLYEQYF
J gene: TRBJ2-2; V gene: TRBV6-2/TRBV6-3; CDR3 protein: CASSYRVPGELFF
J gene: TRBJ2-3; V gene: TRBV27; CDR3 protein: CASRPLFPLAGGPVDTQYF
J gene: TRBJ1-5; V gene: TRBV20-1; CDR3 protein: CSARDLAIQPQHF
J gene: TRBJ1-1; V gene: TRBV7-9; CDR3 protein: CASSKDRWEAFF
J gene: TRBJ1-1; V gene: TRBV20-1; CDR3 protein: CSARDSGMWTEAFF
J gene: TRBJ2-1; V gene: TRBV24-1; CDR3 protein: CATSDYGTTYNEQFF
J gene: TRBJ2-7; V gene: TRBV7-2; CDR3 protein: CASSLMGWQYF
J gene: TRBJ2-5; V gene: TRBV28; CDR3 protein: CASVTGAEETQYF
J gene: TRBJ2-2; V gene: TRBV28; CDR3 protein: CASRLGRANTGELFF
J gene: TRBJ2-3; V gene: TRBV29-1; CDR3 protein: CSVGKGGLAGTDTQYF
J gene: TRBJ2-7; V gene: TRBV28; CDR3 protein: CASSSPSTGYYEQYF
J gene: TRBJ2-3; V gene: TRBV28; CDR3 protein: CASSPARGGTTDTQYF
J gene: TRBJ2-7; V gene: TRBV15; CDR3 protein: CATSRVDLYQQYF
J gene: TRBJ2-1; V gene: TRBV5-1; CDR3 protein: CASSPQASTEQFF
J gene: TRBJ1-5; V gene: TRBV5-1; CDR3 protein: CASSLDPGGGQPQHF
J gene: TRBJ2-1; V gene: TRBV6-5; CDR3 protein: CASSKVGTLQFF
J gene: TRBJ2-7; V gene: TRBV30; CDR3 protein: CAWSGRYEQYF
J gene: TRBJ2-7; V gene: TRBV28; CDR3 protein: CASRGARPHEQYF